The 24 T cell receptor beta chains given below trace back to one sample, sequenced in a study of T cell repertoires in cytomegalovirus infection. One entry per CDR3 protein, called by TCRdb with MiXCR from the reads. The data show hundreds of thousands of distinct CDR3 sequences, around 30% seen once. These receptors lack a known antigen. Sequencing used cultured PBMCs, obtained from culture after CMV antigen stimulation. These receptors originate from a human donor in good health (CMV status not recorded). Some clones in this sample may be carry-over from other donors' samples.

J is TRBJ2-5 and V is TRBV12-3 or TRBV12-4; D may correspond to TRBD1 or TRBD2 (5 bases each). The length of the CDR3 is 14 residues. Trimming pared 3 bases from V and 5 bases from J, leaving 13 bases between. The CDR3 DNA sequence: TGTGCCAGCAGTTTCCGAGGGGTCCAGGAGACCCAGTACTTC. This encodes CASSFRGVQETQYF.

The gene calls are TRBV28 and TRBJ1-1; no firm D call. CDR1 and CDR2 from the germline V gene are MDHEN and SYDVKM. The V end lost 1 base, the J end lost 1 base, and 13 bases lay between the germline ends. This CDR3 comprises 16 residues. CDR3: CASSLLHQARNTEAFF. The DNA of the CDR3 is TGTGCCAGCAGTTTATTGCACCAGGCGAGGAACACTGAAGCTTTCTTT.

The V gene is TRBV5-4, the J gene TRBJ2-3, with TRBD2 identical over 9 bases. The germline V gene has CDR1 SGHNT and CDR2 YYREEE (reference sequence). This CDR3 comprises 15 residues. Trimming removed 2 bases from V and 4 bases from J; junction bases left unmatched: 5. CDR3 in amino acids: CASSLSGRFADTQYF. DNA of the CDR3: TGTGCCAGCAGCTTAAGCGGGAGGTTCGCAGATACGCAGTATTTT. Full variable domain (remainder filled in from reference TRBV5-4 and TRBJ2-3): ETGVTQSPTHLIKTRGQQVTLRCSSQSGHNTVSWYQQALGQGPQFIFQYYREEENGRGNFPPRFSGLQFPNYSSELNVNALELDDSALYLCASSLSGRFADTQYFGPGTRLTVL.

The chain has TRBV6-6 and TRBJ2-5; D perhaps matches TRBD1 (5 bases). The CDR3 totals 13 residues. Trimming removed 5 bases from V and 14 bases from J, with 21 bases in between. Germline V CDR1 and CDR2: MNHNY, SVGAGI (reference sequence). CDR3 sequence (DNA): TGTGCCAGCAGTGATCTTGCGTTGGCAGGGTCCTACTTC. This codes for CASSDLALAGSYF.

The chain combines TRBV20-1 with TRBJ1-5; D gene uncertain. With 3 bases removed from V and 1 base from J, the gap between germline ends came to 7 bases. From germline, CDR1 is DFQATT and CDR2 SNEGSKA (reference sequence). This CDR3 is built from 13 residues. CDR3 amino acids: CSASFGSNQPQHF. For the CDR3, the DNA is TGCAGTGCTAGTTTTGGGAGCAATCAGCCCCAGCATTTT.

CDR3: CASSLPETDTQYF. The CDR3 bases are TGCGCCAGCAGCTTGCCAGAAACAGATACGCAGTATTTT. The chain recombines TRBV5-1 with TRBJ2-3; no clear D gene. The CDR3 is 13 amino acids. Trimming removed 1 base at V and 3 bases at J, with 6 bases between. Per the germline V gene, CDR1 is SGHRS and CDR2 is YFSETQ. Full variable domain (rest looked up from reference TRBV5-1 and TRBJ2-3): KAGVTQTPRYLIKTRGQQVTLSCSPISGHRSVSWYQQTPGQGLQFLFEYFSETQRNKGNFPGRFSGRQFSNSRSEMNVSTLELGDSALYLCASSLPETDTQYFGPGTRLTVL.

The chain is built from TRBV20-1 and TRBJ1-6; tentatively, D is TRBD1 (6 bases). V lost 3 bases, J lost 7 bases, and 10 bases lay in between. CDR1 is DFQATT, CDR2 SNEGSKA, per germline (reference sequence). The CDR3 has 13 amino acids. The DNA of the CDR3 is TGCAGTGCTAGTAGCAGGGGAAATTCACCCCTCCACTTT. Its protein product is CSASSRGNSPLHF.

The chain uses TRBV6-1 and TRBJ2-7, with D possibly TRBD2 on 5 matching bases. V was trimmed by 7 bases and J by 7 bases, leaving 14 bases between them. CDR1 and CDR2 (germline): MNHNS, SASEGT. CDR3 length: 12 amino acids. CDR3 residues: CASKTGLWEQYV. DNA of the CDR3: TGTGCCAGCAAAACGGGGTTGTGGGAGCAGTACGTC.

This clonotype was detected a few times. The CDR3 DNA reads TGTGCCAGCAGCTTCCTTCAGACTAGCGAGGAAGATACGCAGTATTTT. This translates into CASSFLQTSEEDTQYF. The J gene is TRBJ2-3, the V gene TRBV7-6; 8 nucleotides line up with TRBD2. Germline assignment: CDR1 SGHVS and CDR2 FNYEAQ. This CDR3 is built from 16 residues. With 3 bases clipped from V and 5 bases from J, the junction kept 10 bases outside the gene matches. The variable domain in full, with the rest retrieved from reference TRBV7-6 and TRBJ2-3, is GAGVSQSPRYKVTKRGQDVALRCDPISGHVSLYWYRQALGQGPEFLTYFNYEAQQDKSGLPNDRFSAERPEGSISTLTIQRTEQRDSAMYRCASSFLQTSEEDTQYFGPGTRLTVL.

Only a few counts were recorded for this clonotype. This sequence joins TRBV11-2 and TRBJ2-7; weak D call: TRBD1 (6 bases). V was trimmed by 0 bases and J by 6 bases, leaving 12 bases between them. The CDR3 extends over 14 amino acids. Germline CDR1 and CDR2: SGHAT and FQNNGV. As DNA, the CDR3 is TGTGCCAGCAGCTTAGAGTGGACAGACGGCGAGCAGTACGTC. Its protein product is CASSLEWTDGEQYV.

This clonotype was observed many times. The chain carries TRBV7-2 and TRBJ2-5; 10 nucleotides line up with TRBD1. The trim removed 5 bases at V and 5 bases at J, leaving 5 bases unmatched. The CDR3 totals 14 residues. CDR1 and CDR2 from the germline V gene are SGHTA and FQGNSA. The CDR3 DNA reads as TGTGCCAGCAGCAGGGACAGGGGATCTGAGACCCAGTACTTC. This codes for CASSRDRGSETQYF.

The rearrangement links TRBV5-6 to TRBJ1-2; D unclear. Germline V gene lookup returns CDR1 SGHDT and CDR2 YYEEEE. Trimming removed 0 bases from V and 5 bases from J, with 8 bases in between. CDR3 length: 13 amino acids. The CDR3 DNA follows: TGTGCCAGCAGCTTGGCCCCAGTGTATGGCTACACCTTC. It yields the protein CASSLAPVYGYTF.

The V call is TRBV11-2, the J call TRBJ1-4; D ambiguous. V dropped 2 bases and J dropped 6 bases, with 10 bases sitting between them. Germline CDR1 SGHAT, CDR2 FQNNGV. CDR3 length: 14 residues. CDR3 in DNA: TGTGCCAGCAGCTTACTGGGTAGGGATGAAAAACTGTTTTTT. Translation: CASSLLGRDEKLFF.

The chain links TRBV27 to TRBJ1-1, with D unresolved. V gave up 11 bases and J gave up 3 bases, with 16 bases separating them. The CDR3 covers 13 residues. Germline CDR1 and CDR2: MNHEY and SMNVEV (reference sequence). The DNA for the CDR3 is TGTGCCTGTCGCGGTTTCACGGACACTGAAGCTTTCTTT. Translation gives CACRGFTDTEAFF.

This clonotype was seen ten or more times. The chain combines TRBV11-3 with TRBJ2-3; no reliable D call. Germline CDR1 is SGHNT and CDR2 is YENEEA. The CDR3 sequence is 12 residues long. V lost 0 bases and J lost 5, with 3 bases in between. Here the CDR3 DNA reads TGTGCCAGCAGCTTAGATCAAGATACGCAGTATTTT. Amino acid sequence: CASSLDQDTQYF.

Worth noting for this clonotype: A much larger clonotype is one base distant, so this may be a read error. The V and J genes are TRBV28 and TRBJ2-7; TRBD1 aligns across 8 bases. The CDR3 runs to 15 residues. CDR1 and CDR2 (germline): MDHEN, SYDVKM. Trimming cost V 6 bases and J 2 bases; bases outside gene matches: 9. The CDR3 sequence: CASSSRQGNPYEQYF. The CDR3 DNA sequence: TGTGCCAGCAGCTCGCGACAGGGGAACCCCTACGAGCAGTACTTC.

The V call is TRBV29-1, the J call TRBJ1-1, with 8 bases aligning to TRBD1. CDR1 and CDR2 from the germline V gene are SQVTM and ANQGSEA. The CDR3 is 13 amino acids. Germline trimming cut 7 bases from V and 1 base from J; bases unmatched to any gene: 5. The CDR3 coding sequence is TGCAGCGCCTCAGACAGGGGGAACACTGAAGCTTTCTTT. It is translated as CSASDRGNTEAFF.

The chain combines TRBV28 with TRBJ2-1; D is tentatively TRBD1 or TRBD2 (6 bases each). Per the germline V gene, CDR1 is MDHEN and CDR2 is SYDVKM. The CDR3 is made up of 16 amino acids. Trimming removed 6 bases at V and 6 bases at J, with 21 bases between. The CDR3 spells CASSFPGDTYGNEQFF. The DNA for the CDR3 is TGTGCCAGCAGCTTCCCGGGGGACACTTACGGCAATGAGCAGTTCTTC.

The chain has TRBV5-5 and TRBJ1-5; D uncertain. V shed 4 bases and J shed 8 bases, with 13 bases lying between them. This CDR3 has 13 residues. Germline V lookup: CDR1 SGHKS, CDR2 YYEKEE (reference sequence). The CDR3 region is CASSLQTWEPQHF. DNA for the CDR3: TGTGCCAGCAGCCTCCAGACTTGGGAGCCCCAGCATTTT.

The chain uses TRBV5-1 and TRBJ2-1; 7 nucleotides line up with TRBD1. The V gene's germline CDR1 is SGHRS and CDR2 YFSETQ. This CDR3 contains 13 residues. Trimming took 3 bases from V and 7 from J; bases not matched to a gene: 4. This CDR3 is CASSSYRGNEQFF. The CDR3 nucleotides read TGCGCCAGCAGCTCCTACAGGGGAAATGAGCAGTTCTTC.

This clonotype has only a few counts. This is likely a read error, given that the CDR3 carries no conserved phenylalanine or tryptophan at its end. Because the CDR3's place on the DNA is in doubt, the DNA is left out and the CDR3 is given as listed by TCRdb. The chain joins TRBV12-3 or TRBV12-4 to TRBJ2-1. A total of 9 residues make up the CDR3, ends included. The CDR3 reads CASSFIGLI.

This clonotype was seen only a few times. The chain recombines TRBV6-2 or TRBV6-3 with TRBJ2-7; the D is unclear. The CDR3 has 13 amino acids. CDR1 is MNHEY and CDR2 is SVGEGT in the germline V gene. The V end was cut by 6 bases, the J end by 4 bases, with 13 bases between. The CDR3 sequence: CASSSLQRYEQYV. CDR3 coding DNA: TGTGCCAGCAGCTCCTTACAGCGTTACGAGCAGTACGTC.

In this sample, this clonotype turned up a few times. The chain joins TRBV7-2 to TRBJ1-5; no definite D call. Germline CDR1 SGHTA, CDR2 FQGNSA. This CDR3 has 15 amino acids. V shed 1 base and J shed 2 bases, with 9 bases lying between them. CDR3 residues: CASSLDLSGNQPQHF. In nucleotides, the CDR3 is TGTGCCAGCAGCTTAGACTTATCGGGCAATCAGCCCCAGCATTTT.

The V gene is TRBV19, the J gene TRBJ2-1, with D tentatively TRBD1 or TRBD2 (6 bases each). This CDR3 contains 14 residues. Germline CDR1 and CDR2: LNHDA and SQIVND (reference sequence). V was shortened by 4 bases and J by 5 bases, with 12 bases between the two germline ends. Here the CDR3 DNA reads TGTGCCAGTAGTACAGGGGACTTCAACAATGAGCAGTTCTTC. Translating gives CASSTGDFNNEQFF.